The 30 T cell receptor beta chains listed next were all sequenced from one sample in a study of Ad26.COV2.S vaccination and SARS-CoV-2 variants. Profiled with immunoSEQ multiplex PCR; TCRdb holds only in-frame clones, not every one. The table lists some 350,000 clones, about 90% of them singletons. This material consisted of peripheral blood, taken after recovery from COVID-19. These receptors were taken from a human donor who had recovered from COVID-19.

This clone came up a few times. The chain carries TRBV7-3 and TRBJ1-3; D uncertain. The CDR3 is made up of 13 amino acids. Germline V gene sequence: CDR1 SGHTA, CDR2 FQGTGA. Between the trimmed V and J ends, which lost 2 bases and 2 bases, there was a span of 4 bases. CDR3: CASSLDTGNTIYF. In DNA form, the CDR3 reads TGTGCCAGCAGCTTAGATACTGGAAACACCATATATTTT.

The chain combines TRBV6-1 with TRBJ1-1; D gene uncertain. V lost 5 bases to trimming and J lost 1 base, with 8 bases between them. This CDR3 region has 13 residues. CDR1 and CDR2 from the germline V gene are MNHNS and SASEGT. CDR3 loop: CASSLKGNTEAFF. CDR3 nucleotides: TGTGCCAGCAGTTTAAAGGGGAACACTGAAGCTTTCTTT.

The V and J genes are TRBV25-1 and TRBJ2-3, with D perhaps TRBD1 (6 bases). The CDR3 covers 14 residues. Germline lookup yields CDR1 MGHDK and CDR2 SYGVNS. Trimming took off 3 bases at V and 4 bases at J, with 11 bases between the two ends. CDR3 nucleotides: TGTGCCAGCAGTGATATGGGGGCCGCAGATACGCAGTATTTT. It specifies CASSDMGAADTQYF.

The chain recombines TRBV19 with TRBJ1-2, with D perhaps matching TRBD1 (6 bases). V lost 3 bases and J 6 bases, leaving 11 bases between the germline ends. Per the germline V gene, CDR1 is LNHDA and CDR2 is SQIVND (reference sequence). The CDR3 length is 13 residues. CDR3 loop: CASSISGTNGYTF. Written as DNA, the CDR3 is TGTGCCAGTAGTATCTCCGGGACAAATGGCTACACCTTC. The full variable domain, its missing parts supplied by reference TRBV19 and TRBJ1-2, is DGGITQSPKYLFRKEGQNVTLSCEQNLNHDAMYWYRQDPGQGLRLIYYSQIVNDFQKGDIAEGYSVSREKKESFPLTVTSAQKNPTAFYLCASSISGTNGYTFGSGTRLTVV.

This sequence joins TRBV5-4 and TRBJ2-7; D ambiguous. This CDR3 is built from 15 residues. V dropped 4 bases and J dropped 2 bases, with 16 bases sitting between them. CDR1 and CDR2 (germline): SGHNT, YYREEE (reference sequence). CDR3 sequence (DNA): TGTGCCAGCAGCCCCGCGACCGGGTCAACCTACGAGCAGTACTTC. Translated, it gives CASSPATGSTYEQYF.

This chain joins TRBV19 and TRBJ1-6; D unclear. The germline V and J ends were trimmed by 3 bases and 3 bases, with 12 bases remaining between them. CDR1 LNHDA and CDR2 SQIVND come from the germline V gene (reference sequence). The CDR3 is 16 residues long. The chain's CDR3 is CASSIGVQYYNSPLHF. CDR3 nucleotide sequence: TGTGCCAGTAGTATCGGAGTGCAGTACTATAATTCACCCCTCCACTTT.

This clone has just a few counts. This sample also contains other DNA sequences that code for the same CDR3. The CDR3 here is CASSTGGNQPQHF. The DNA for the CDR3 is TGTGCCAGCTCGACAGGGGGTAATCAGCCCCAGCATTTT. This chain connects TRBV2 to TRBJ1-5; 9 nucleotides line up with TRBD1. J was trimmed by 4 bases and V by 8 bases; bases with no gene match: 3. The germline CDR1 and CDR2 sequences are SNHLY and FYNNEI. The CDR3 length is 13 residues.

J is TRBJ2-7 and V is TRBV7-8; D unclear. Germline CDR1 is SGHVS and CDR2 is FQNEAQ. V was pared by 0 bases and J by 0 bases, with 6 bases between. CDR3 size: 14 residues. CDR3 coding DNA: TGTGCCAGCAGCTTAGCGAGGAGCTCCTACGAGCAGTACTTC. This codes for CASSLARSSYEQYF.

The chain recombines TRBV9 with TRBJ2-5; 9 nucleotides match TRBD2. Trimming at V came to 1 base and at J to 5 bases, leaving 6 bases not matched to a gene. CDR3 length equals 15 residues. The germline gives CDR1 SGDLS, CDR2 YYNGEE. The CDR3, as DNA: TGTGCCAGCAGCGTACTGCGGGGGGGCCGCGAGACCCAGTACTTC. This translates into CASSVLRGGRETQYF.

The CDR3 spells CASSPRQGNEKLFF. As DNA, the CDR3 is TGTGCCAGCAGCCCCCGACAGGGGAATGAAAAACTGTTTTTT. The chain carries TRBV21-1 and TRBJ1-4; TRBD1, the table's D call, lacks a check against the DNA. TRBV21-1 is assigned pseudogene status. This CDR3 comprises 14 residues.

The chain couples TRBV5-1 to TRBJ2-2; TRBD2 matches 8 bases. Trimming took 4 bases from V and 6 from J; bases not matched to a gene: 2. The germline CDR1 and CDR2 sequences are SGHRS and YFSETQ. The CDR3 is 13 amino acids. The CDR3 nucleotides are TGCGCCAGCAGCCGGGAGGGCGCCGGGGAGCTGTTTTTT. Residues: CASSREGAGELFF.

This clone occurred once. CDR3 DNA: TGTGCCAGCAGCCACCCATCAAGCGATGAGCAGTTCTTC. Protein product: CASSHPSSDEQFF. The chain is built from TRBV27 and TRBJ2-1, with D unresolved. The length of the CDR3 is 13 residues. The germline V gene has CDR1 MNHEY and CDR2 SMNVEV (reference sequence). Trimming cost V 6 bases and J 8 bases, with 14 bases left between them.

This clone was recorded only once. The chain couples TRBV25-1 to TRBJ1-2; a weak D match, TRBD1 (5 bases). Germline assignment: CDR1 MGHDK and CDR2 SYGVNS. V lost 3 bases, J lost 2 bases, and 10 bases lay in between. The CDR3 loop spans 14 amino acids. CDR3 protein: CASSEGQNNYGYTF. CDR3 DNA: TGTGCCAGCAGTGAGGGGCAGAACAACTATGGCTACACCTTC.

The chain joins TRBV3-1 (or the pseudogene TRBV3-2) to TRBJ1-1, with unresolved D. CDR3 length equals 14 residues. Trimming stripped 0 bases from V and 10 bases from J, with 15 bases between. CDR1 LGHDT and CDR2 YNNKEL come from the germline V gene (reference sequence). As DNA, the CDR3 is TGTGCCAGCAGCCAAGATCAGAGTAGGGATGGAGCTTTCTTT. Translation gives CASSQDQSRDGAFF.

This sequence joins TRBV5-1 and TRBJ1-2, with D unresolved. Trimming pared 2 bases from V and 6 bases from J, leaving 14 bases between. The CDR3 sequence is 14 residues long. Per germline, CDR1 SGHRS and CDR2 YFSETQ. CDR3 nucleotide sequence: TGCGCCAGCAGCTTTTCCTTAGGGATAGATGGCTACACCTTC. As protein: CASSFSLGIDGYTF.

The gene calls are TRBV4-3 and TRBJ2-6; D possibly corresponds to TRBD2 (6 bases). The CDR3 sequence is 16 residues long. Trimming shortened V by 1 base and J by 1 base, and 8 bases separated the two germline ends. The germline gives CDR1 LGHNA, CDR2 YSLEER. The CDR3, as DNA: TGCGCCAGCAGCCAAGCGCGGGATTCTGGGGCCAACGTCCTGACTTTC. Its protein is CASSQARDSGANVLTF.

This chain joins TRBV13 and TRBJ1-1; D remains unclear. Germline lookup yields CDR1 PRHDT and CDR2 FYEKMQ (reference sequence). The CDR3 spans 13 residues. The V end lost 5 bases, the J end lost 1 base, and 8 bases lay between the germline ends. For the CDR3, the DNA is TGTGCCAGCAGCCCTCCAGGGAACACTGAAGCTTTCTTT. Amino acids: CASSPPGNTEAFF.

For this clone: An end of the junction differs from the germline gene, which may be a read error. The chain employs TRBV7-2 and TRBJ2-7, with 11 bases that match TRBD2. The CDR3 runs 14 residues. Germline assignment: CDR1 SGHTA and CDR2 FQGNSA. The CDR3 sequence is CASSVAGGPGEQYF. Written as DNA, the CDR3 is TGTGCCAGCAGCGTAGCGGGGGGGCCGGGCGAGCAGTACTTC.

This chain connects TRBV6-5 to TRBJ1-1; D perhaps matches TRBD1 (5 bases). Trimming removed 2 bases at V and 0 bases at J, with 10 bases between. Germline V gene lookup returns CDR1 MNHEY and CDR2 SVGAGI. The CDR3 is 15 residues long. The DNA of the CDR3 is TGTGCCAGCAGTTACCTCGGGACGGTGAACACTGAAGCTTTCTTT. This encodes CASSYLGTVNTEAFF.

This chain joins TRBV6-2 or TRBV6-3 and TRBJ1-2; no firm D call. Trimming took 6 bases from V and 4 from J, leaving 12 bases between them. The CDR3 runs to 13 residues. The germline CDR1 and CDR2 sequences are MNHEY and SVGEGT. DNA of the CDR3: TGTGCCAGCAGCCAACTCCGGGGCTATGGCTACACCTTC. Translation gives CASSQLRGYGYTF.

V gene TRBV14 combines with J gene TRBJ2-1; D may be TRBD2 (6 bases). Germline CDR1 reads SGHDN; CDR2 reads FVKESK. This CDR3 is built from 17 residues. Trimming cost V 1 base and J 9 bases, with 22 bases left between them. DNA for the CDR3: TGTGCCAGCAGCCAAGGTGGGGGGTCAAGTCATTTCTCTGAGCAGTTCTTC. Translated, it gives CASSQGGGSSHFSEQFF.

In DNA form, the CDR3 reads TGCAGTGCTAGCACACGGCACGAGCAGTACTTC. Amino acids: CSASTRHEQYF. The chain joins TRBV20-1 to TRBJ2-7; no reliable D call. Germline values: CDR1 DFQATT, CDR2 SNEGSKA (reference sequence). The V end was cut by 3 bases, the J end by 5 bases, with 8 bases between. There are 11 residues in the CDR3.

This chain's CDR3 is CASSLLIRQRSGNTIYF. In DNA, the CDR3 is TGTGCCAGTAGCCTCCTTATTAGACAGCGCTCTGGAAACACCATATATTTT. This chain joins TRBV19 and TRBJ1-3; tentatively, D is TRBD1 (5 bases). Germline V gene data show CDR1 as LNHDA and CDR2 as SQIVND (reference sequence). Trimming cost V 6 bases and J 0 bases, with 18 bases left between them. The CDR3 runs to 17 residues.

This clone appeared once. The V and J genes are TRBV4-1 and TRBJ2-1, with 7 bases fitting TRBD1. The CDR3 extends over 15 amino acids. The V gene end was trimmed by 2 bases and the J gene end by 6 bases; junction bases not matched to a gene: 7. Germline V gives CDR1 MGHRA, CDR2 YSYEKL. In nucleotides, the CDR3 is TGCGCCAGCAGCCAATTAGGGGGCGCGCGCAATGAGCAGTTCTTC. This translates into CASSQLGGARNEQFF.

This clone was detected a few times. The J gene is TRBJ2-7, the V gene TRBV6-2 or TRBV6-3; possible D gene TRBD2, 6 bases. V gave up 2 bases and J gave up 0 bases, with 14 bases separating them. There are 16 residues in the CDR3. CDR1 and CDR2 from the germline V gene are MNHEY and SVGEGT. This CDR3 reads CASSYPGTPNSYEQYF. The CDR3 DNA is TGTGCCAGCAGTTACCCCGGGACTCCTAACTCCTACGAGCAGTACTTC.

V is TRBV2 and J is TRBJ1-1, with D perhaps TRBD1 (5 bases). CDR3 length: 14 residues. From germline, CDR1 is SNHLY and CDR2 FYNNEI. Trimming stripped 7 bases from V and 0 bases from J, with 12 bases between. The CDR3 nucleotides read TGTGCCAGCATTTCACAGGTGATGAACACTGAAGCTTTCTTT. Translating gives CASISQVMNTEAFF.

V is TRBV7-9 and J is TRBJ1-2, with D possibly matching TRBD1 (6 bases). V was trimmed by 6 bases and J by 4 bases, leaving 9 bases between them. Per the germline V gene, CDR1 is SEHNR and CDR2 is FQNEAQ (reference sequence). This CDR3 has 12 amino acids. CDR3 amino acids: CASSKDSYGYTF. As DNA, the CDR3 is TGTGCCAGCAGTAAGGACAGCTATGGCTACACCTTC.

The CDR3 region is CASSQGRQADAEQYF. CDR3 DNA: TGCGCCAGCAGCCAAGGGCGACAGGCTGACGCCGAGCAGTACTTC. The genes are TRBV4-3 and TRBJ2-7; TRBD1 is a possible D gene (6 bases). This CDR3 has 15 amino acids. V was shortened by 1 base and J by 6 bases, with 16 bases between the two germline ends. Germline V gives CDR1 LGHNA, CDR2 YSLEER.

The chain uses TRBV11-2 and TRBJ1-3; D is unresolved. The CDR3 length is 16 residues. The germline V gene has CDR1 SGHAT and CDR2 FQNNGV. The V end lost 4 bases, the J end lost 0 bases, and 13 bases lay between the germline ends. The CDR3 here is CASSSRTESSGNTIYF. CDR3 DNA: TGTGCCAGCAGCTCACGGACGGAGAGCTCTGGAAACACCATATATTTT.

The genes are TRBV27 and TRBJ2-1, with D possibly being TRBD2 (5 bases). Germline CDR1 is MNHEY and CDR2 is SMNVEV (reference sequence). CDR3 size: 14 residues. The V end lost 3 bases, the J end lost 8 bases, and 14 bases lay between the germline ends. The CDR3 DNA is TGTGCCAGCAGTTTTCTAGGGAGCCGGGATGAGCAGTTCTTC. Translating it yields CASSFLGSRDEQFF.